This TCR beta chain originates from a study of OX40 agonist ivuxolimab in advanced cancers. Study-level background: Patients were around 83% male with ages about 20 to 79, mean around 58.

General study findings and limits: Among the lowest peripheral clonal expansion occurred in 0.1-3.0 mg/kg partial responders.

Per the germline V gene, CDR1 is SGHDT and CDR2 is YYEEEE. This CDR3 comprises 15 residues. V lost 3 bases, J lost 9 bases, and 20 bases lay in between. TCRdb's table, derived via immunoSEQ multiplex PCR, lists solely in-frame clones and lacks some. This table holds 65,000 to 80,000 clones, 90% found once. Remarks on this clone: As yet, its antigen is unknown.

The origin of this receptor is an adult with an advanced solid tumor such as melanoma, head and neck, liver or kidney cancer. This chain joins TRBV5-6 and TRBJ2-3; tentative D call: TRBD2 (5 bases). This sample comprised CD4+ or CD8+ T cells sorted from blood, obtained in a trial of the OX40 agonist ivuxolimab. The CDR3 bases are TGTGCCAGCAGCTCCGACCCCCTAGCCCCTCGGACGCAGTATTTT. Its protein product is CASSSDPLAPRTQYF.